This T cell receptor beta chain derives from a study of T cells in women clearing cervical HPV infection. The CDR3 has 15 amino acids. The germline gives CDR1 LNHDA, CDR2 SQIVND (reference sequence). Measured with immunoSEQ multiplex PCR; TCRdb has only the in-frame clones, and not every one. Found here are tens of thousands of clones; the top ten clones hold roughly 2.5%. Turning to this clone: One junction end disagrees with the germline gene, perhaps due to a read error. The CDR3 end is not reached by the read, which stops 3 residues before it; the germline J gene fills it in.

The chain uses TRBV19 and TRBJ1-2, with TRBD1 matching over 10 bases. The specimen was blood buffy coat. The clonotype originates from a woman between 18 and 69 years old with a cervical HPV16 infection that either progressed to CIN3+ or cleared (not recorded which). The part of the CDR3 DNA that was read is TGTGCCAGTAGTGTAGATTACCGGGACAGGGGTGGC. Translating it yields CASSVDYRDRGG. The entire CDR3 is CASSVDYRDRGGYTF.